This note documents a single TCR beta chain sequence. Antigen specificity is unknown. Using immunoSEQ multiplex PCR, the repertoire was profiled, and TCRdb retains in-frame clones only, with some absent. The repertoire has 35,000 to 45,000 clones, about 73% of them found once; the top ten carry 17%. This specimen comes from a study of vaccination effects on CD4 cells after COVID-19. Germline V CDR1 and CDR2: SGHVS, FQNEAQ. V lost 5 bases, J lost 0 bases, and 16 bases lay in between. The length of the CDR3 is 16 residues. Before sequencing, viral peptide pools were used by the ViraFEST assay to expand antigen-specific CD4+ T cells. Cells that had been cultured for roughly ten days were the source of isolated CD4+ T cells. This individual tested PCR-positive for SARS-CoV-2 infection between March and December 2020. Overall study results and limits: New vaccine-induced clones dominated convalescents' post-vaccine spike-reactive clones.

The chain is built from TRBV7-8 and TRBJ1-1, with TRBD1 as a possible D gene (5 bases). The receptor was isolated from a human donor who had a prior SARS-CoV-2 infection. The specimen was CD4+ T cells from PBMCs cultured with HCoV-NL63 spike peptides, collected before COVID-19 vaccination. CDR3 DNA: TGTGCCAGCAGCCCCATCTTGAGGGGAGTGAACACTGAAGCTTTCTTT. Amino acids: CASSPILRGVNTEAFF.